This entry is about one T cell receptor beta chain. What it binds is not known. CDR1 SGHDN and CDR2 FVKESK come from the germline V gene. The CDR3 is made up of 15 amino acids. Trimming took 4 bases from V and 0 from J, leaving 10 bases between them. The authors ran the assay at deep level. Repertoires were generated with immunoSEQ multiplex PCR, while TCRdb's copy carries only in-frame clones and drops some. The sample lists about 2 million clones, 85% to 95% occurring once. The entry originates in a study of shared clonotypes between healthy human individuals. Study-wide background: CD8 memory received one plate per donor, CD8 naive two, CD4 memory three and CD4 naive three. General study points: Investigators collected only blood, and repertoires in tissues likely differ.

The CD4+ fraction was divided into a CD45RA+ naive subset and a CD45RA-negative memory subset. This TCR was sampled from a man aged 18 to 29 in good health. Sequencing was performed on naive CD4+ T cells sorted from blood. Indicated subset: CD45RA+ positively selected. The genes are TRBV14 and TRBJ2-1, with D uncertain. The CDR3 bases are TGTGCCAGCAGCCCAAATCCCGCCTCCTACAATGAGCAGTTCTTC. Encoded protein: CASSPNPASYNEQFF.